The clone carrying this T cell receptor beta chain was counted only a few times. The target antigen is unknown. This sample was taken from a study of T-cell memory formation after mild COVID-19. 5'RACE primed at constant segments yielded TCR alpha and TCR beta cDNA libraries bearing sample barcodes and UMIs. MiXCR, applied by TCRdb to the 5' RACE reads, yields one record per CDR3 protein. This table has fewer than 650,000 distinct CDR3 sequences, roughly 22% appearing once. Study-wide results and caveats: Clonal second-wave expansions that peaked on day 37 had unconfirmed SARS-CoV-2 specificity. CM and EM subsets held most contracting CD4+ clones; EMRA held CD8+ ones. A balance of CD4 and CD8 characterized clones contracting day 15 to 85, whereas later expanders leaned CD4+.

V shed 4 bases and J 5 bases; nucleotides not matched to a gene: 17. The CDR3 is 18 amino acids. The receptor's source is an adult woman who had mild COVID-19 (a few samples of this study predate the infection). Cell type and time point are not known. The sample was PBMCs or a T cell subset sorted from them (not recorded which). The chain joins TRBV12-3 or TRBV12-4 to TRBJ1-2; 9 nucleotides match TRBD1. The CDR3 nucleotides read TGTGCCAGCAGTTCGGAAGGAGTTTACAGGGGGCAGGGATATGGCTACACCTTC. Its protein is CASSSEGVYRGQGYGYTF.